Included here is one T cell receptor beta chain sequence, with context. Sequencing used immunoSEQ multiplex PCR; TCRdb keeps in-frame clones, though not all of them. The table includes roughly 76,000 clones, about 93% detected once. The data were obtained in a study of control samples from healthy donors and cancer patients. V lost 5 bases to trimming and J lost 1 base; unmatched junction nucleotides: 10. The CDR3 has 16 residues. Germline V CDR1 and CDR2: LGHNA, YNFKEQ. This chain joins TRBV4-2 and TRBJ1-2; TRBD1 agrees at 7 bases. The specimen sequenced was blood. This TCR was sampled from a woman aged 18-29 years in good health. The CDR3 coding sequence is TGTGCCAGCAGCGGATTGGGGACAGCAGTTAACTATGGCTACACCTTC. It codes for CASSGLGTAVNYGYTF.